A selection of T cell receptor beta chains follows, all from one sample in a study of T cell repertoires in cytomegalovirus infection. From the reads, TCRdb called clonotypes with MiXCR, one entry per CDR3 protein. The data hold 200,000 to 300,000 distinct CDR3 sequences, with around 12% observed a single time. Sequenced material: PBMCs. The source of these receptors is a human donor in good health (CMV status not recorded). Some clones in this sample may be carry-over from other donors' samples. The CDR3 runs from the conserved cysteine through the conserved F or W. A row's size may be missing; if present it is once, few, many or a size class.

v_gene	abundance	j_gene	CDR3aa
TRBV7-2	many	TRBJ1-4	CASSFEDAGGEKLFF
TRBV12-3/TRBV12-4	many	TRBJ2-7	CASRGTSPYEQYF
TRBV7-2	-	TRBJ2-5	CASSESGREETQYF
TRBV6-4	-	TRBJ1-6	CASRESYNSPLHF
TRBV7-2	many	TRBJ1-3	CASSLAPGDAGNTIYF
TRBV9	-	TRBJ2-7	CASSVGGGIGEQYF
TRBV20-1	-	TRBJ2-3	CSARRRGSTDTQYF
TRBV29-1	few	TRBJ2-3	CSVPPQGSTDTQYF
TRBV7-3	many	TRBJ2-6	CASSFFGEAGANVLTF
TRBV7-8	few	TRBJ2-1	CASRGSGLYNEQFF
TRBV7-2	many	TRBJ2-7	CASSFQGGRTTYEQYF
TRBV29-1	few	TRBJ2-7	CSVTGQGFNEQYF
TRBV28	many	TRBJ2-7	CASSRHRDRGEQYF
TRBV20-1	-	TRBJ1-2	CSADKYGYTF
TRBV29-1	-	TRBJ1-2	CSVEGGTGVNGYTF
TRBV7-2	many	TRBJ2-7	CASSFRYEQYF
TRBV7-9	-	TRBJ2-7	CASSLDGGAEQYF
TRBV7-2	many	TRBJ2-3	CASSIGQGPDTQYF
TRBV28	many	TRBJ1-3	CASIRRIPPSSGNTIYF
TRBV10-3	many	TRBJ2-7	CASRTASYEQYF
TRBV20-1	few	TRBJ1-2	CSALTGLVDGYTF
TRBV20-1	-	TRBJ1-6	CSARVPLAGALVDSPLHF
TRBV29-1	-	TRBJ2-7	CSVSRTSGRNEQYF
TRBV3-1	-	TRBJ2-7	CASSLLPYEQYF
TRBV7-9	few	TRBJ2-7	CASSLGTTSYEQYF
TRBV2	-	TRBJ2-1	CASRAGGGGTYNEQFF
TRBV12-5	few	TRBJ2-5	CASEFGETQYF
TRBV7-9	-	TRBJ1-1	CASSLDRFQSDTEAFF
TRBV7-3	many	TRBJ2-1	CAPANNEQFF
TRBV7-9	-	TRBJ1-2	CASSSSNGDPNYGYTF
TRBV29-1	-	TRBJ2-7	CSVDPGTSGNGQYF
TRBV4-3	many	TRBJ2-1	CASSQGTSGLYNEQFF
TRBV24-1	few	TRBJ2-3	CATSDTGTGEADTQYF
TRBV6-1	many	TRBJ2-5	CASSYNSRYQETQYF
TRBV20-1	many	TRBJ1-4	CSVHISPGTGGSTNEKLFF
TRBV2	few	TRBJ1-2	CASSDTGNYGYTF
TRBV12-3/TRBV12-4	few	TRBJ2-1	CASSLQRGGTYNEQFF